The T cell receptor (beta chain) under discussion was sequenced for a study of T cell repertoires in cytomegalovirus infection. Study details: TCR beta signatures that were public indicated CMV infection and matching HLA type.

TCRdb passed the reads through MiXCR, listing each CDR3 protein once. The sample includes more than 500,000 distinct CDR3 sequences, 15% to 20% of them seen just once. The CDR3 has 13 residues. CDR1 and CDR2 from the germline V gene are MNHEY and SVGEGT. The ends were cut back, 6 bases at V and 2 bases at J, with 11 bases in the middle. There are many counts of this clonotype. The antigen remains undetermined. Overall study findings and caveats: The study identified carriers of CMV plus the relevant HLA from cumulative public TCR beta family frequency. Dominating the ex vivo response were TCR beta clonotypes that were CMV-specific and HLA-C-restricted.

Sequenced: CD8+ T cells from PBMCs. The rearrangement links TRBV6-2 or TRBV6-3 to TRBJ2-7; no firm D call. The clonotype originates from a human donor in good health (CMV status not recorded). Some clones in this sample may be carry-over from other donors' samples. CDR3 DNA sequence: TGTGCCAGCAGCCACGGGTTTCCCTACGAGCAGTACTTC. This translates into CASSHGFPYEQYF.